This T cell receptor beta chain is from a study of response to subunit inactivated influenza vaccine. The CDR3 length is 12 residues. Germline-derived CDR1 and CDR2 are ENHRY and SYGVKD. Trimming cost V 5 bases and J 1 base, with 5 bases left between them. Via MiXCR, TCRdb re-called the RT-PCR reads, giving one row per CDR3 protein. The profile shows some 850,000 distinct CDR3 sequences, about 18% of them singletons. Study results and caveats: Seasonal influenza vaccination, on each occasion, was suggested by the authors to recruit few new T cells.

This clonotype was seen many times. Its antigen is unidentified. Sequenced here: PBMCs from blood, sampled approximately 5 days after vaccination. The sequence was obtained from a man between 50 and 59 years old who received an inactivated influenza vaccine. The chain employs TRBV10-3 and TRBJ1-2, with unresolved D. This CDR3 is CAISSVNYGYTF. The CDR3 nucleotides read TGTGCCATCAGTTCAGTTAACTATGGCTACACCTTC.